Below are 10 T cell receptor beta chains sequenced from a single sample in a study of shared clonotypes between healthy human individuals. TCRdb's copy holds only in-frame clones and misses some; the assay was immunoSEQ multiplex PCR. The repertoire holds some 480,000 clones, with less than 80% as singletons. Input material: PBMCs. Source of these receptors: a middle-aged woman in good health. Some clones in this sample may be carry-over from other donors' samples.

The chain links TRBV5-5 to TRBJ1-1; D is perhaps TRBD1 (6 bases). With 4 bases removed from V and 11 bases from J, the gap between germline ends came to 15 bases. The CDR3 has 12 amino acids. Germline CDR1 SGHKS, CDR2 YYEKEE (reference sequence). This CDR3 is CASSEQGGEAFF. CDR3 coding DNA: TGTGCCAGCAGCGAACAGGGAGGAGAGGCTTTCTTT. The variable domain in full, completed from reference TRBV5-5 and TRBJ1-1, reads DAGVTQSPTHLIKTRGQQVTLRCSPISGHKSVSWYQQVLGQGPQFIFQYYEKEERGRGNFPDRFSARQFPNYSSELNVNALLLGDSALYLCASSEQGGEAFFGQGTRLTVV.

The CDR3 bases are TGTGCCAGCAGCTTAGCTAGGGACTCTTTAGGACCGTTCTTC. It yields the protein CASSLARDSLGPFF. The chain joins TRBV7-2 to TRBJ2-1; a possible D gene is TRBD2 (6 bases). In germline, CDR1 is SGHTA, CDR2 FQGNSA. The V end was cut by 0 bases, the J end by 15 bases, with 18 bases between. The CDR3 runs to 14 residues.

Written as DNA, the CDR3 is TGTGCCATCAGTGAGTACGGCGGGAGGGCCGATGAGCAGTTCTTC. Translating it yields CAISEYGGRADEQFF. The V gene is TRBV10-3, the J gene TRBJ2-1; 9 positions match TRBD2. Trimming removed 1 base from V and 8 bases from J; junction bases left unmatched: 6. This CDR3 region has 15 residues. From germline, CDR1 is ENHRY and CDR2 SYGVKD.

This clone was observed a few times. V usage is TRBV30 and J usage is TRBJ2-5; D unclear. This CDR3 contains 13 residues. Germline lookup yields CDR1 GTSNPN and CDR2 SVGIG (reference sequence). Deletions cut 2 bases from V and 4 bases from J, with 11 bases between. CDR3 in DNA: TGTGCCTGGAGTCCCGCTATACCAGAGACCCAGTACTTC. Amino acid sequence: CAWSPAIPETQYF.

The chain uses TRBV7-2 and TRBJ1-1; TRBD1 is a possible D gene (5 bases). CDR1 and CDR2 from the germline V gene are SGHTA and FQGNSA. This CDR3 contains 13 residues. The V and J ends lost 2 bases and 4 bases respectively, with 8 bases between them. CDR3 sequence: CASSLSGGTEAFF. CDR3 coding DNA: TGTGCCAGCAGCTTATCTGGGGGCACTGAAGCTTTCTTT. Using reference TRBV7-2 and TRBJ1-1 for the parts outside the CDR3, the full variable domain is GAGVSQSPSNKVTEKGKDVELRCDPISGHTALYWYRQSLGQGLEFLIYFQGNSAPDKSGLPSDRFSAERTGGSVSTLTIQRTQQEDSAVYLCASSLSGGTEAFFGQGTRLTVV.

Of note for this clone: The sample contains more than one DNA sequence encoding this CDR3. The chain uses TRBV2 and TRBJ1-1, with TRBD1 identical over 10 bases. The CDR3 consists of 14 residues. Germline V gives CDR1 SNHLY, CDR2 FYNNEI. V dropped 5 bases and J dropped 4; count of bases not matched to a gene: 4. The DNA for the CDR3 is TGTGCCAGCAGTCCTGGACAGGGGGGCACTGAAGCTTTCTTT. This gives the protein CASSPGQGGTEAFF.

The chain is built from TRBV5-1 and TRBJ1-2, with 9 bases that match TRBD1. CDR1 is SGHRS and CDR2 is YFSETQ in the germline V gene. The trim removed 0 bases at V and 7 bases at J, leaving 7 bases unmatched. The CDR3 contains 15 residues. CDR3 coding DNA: TGCGCCAGCAGCTTGGAGGACAGGGGATGGGGTGGCTACACCTTC. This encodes CASSLEDRGWGGYTF. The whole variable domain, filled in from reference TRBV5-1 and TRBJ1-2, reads KAGVTQTPRYLIKTRGQQVTLSCSPISGHRSVSWYQQTPGQGLQFLFEYFSETQRNKGNFPGRFSGRQFSNSRSEMNVSTLELGDSALYLCASSLEDRGWGGYTFGSGTRLTVV.

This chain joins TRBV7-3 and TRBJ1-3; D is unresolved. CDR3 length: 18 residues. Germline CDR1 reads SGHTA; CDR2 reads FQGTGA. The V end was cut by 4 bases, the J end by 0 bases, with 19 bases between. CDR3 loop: CASSSRTRGGSSGNTIYF. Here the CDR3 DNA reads TGTGCCAGCAGCTCCAGGACTAGAGGCGGAAGCTCTGGAAACACCATATATTTT. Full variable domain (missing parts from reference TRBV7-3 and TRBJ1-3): GAGVSQTPSNKVTEKGKYVELRCDPISGHTALYWYRQSLGQGPEFLIYFQGTGAADDSGLPNDRFFAVRPEGSVSTLKIQRTERGDSAVYLCASSSRTRGGSSGNTIYFGEGSWLTVV.

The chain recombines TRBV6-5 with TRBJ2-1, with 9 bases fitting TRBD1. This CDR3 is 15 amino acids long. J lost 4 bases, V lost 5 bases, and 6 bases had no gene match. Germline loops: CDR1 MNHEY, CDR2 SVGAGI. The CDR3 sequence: CASSLNRGLYNEQFF. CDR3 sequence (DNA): TGTGCCAGCAGTCTCAACAGGGGGCTTTACAATGAGCAGTTCTTC.

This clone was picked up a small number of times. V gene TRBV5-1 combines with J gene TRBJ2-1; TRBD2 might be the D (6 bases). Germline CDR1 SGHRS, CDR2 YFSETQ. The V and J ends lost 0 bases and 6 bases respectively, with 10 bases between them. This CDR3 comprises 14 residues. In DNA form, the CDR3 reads TGCGCCAGCAGCTTGGTCCTAGCGCTCAATGAGCAGTTCTTC. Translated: CASSLVLALNEQFF.